This T cell receptor (beta chain) was recovered during a study of post-analysis software for immune sequencing data. In the study overall: Relapsing-remitting, secondary progressive and progressive-relapsing courses of multiple sclerosis were included. Study outcomes and limitations: By F measure, samples from a shared preparation batch strongly co-clustered. Multiple sclerosis patients showed significantly lower normalized Chao1 diversity than controls did. Relative to controls, patients had a few TRBV segments at higher frequency, with TRBV5-6, TRBV5-1 and TRBV20-1 among these.

Germline assignment: CDR1 KGHDR and CDR2 SFDVKD. V was pared by 5 bases and J by 4 bases, with 13 bases between. The CDR3 runs to 14 residues. Researchers reported that TCR beta cDNA libraries carried unique molecular identifiers. About 540,000 cDNA molecules were obtained from 1 to 10 million T cells. TCRdb called the PCR reads again in MiXCR, with one record for every CDR3 protein. The sample consists of hundreds of thousands of distinct CDR3 sequences, under 55% of them appearing once. Note on this clonotype: Its antigen is not identified.

This TCR was sampled from a girl under 18 with multiple sclerosis. The sequencing input was blood. The V call is TRBV24-1, the J call TRBJ1-2, with D perhaps TRBD1 (5 bases). CDR3 sequence reads: CATSGGREGYGYTF. CDR3 nucleotides: TGTGCCACCAGTGGAGGCAGGGAGGGCTATGGCTACACCTTC.